This passage covers 15 T cell receptor beta chains from one sample sequenced in a study of blood T cell repertoires in COVID-19. Assay: immunoSEQ multiplex PCR; the TCRdb copy retains only in-frame clones and omits some. The sample consists of roughly 340,000 clones, about 93% of them appearing once. Specimen: peripheral blood. The receptor source for this set is a woman between 18 and 29 years old who had recovered from COVID-19.

The J gene is TRBJ2-1, the V gene TRBV13; possibly TRBD2 for D (6 bases). CDR1 is PRHDT, CDR2 FYEKMQ, per germline (reference sequence). Trimming shortened V by 1 base and J by 2 bases, and 21 bases separated the two germline ends. The CDR3 loop spans 19 amino acids. CDR3 sequence (DNA): TGTGCCAGCAGCTTAGTAGGTTGGATGGGGCGGGAAGCCTACAATGAGCAGTTCTTC. The encoded protein is CASSLVGWMGREAYNEQFF.

This rearrangement joins TRBV4-3 to TRBJ1-6; a possible D gene is TRBD1 (5 bases). V lost 1 base, J lost 7 bases, and 17 bases lay in between. This CDR3 region has 17 residues. CDR1 LGHNA and CDR2 YSLEER come from the germline V gene. This CDR3 is CASSQGSSVAGNSPLHF. CDR3 DNA: TGCGCCAGCAGCCAAGGTTCATCAGTGGCAGGGAATTCACCCCTCCACTTT.

This chain links TRBV6-5 with TRBJ2-5, with TRBD2 as a possible D gene (5 bases). Germline CDR1 is MNHEY and CDR2 is SVGAGI. V dropped 2 bases and J dropped 5 bases, with 15 bases sitting between them. The CDR3 is 15 residues long. The CDR3 nucleotides read TGTGCCAGCAGTTACGAAGCGGCCCTTAGGGAGACCCAGTACTTC. Translating gives CASSYEAALRETQYF.

V and J are TRBV25-1 and TRBJ1-1; D perhaps matches TRBD1 (5 bases). The V gene's germline CDR1 is MGHDK and CDR2 SYGVNS. V lost 0 bases and J lost 1, with 9 bases in between. The CDR3 is 15 residues long. The CDR3 protein is CASSEYWQGNTEAFF. CDR3 DNA sequence: TGTGCCAGCAGTGAATATTGGCAGGGGAACACTGAAGCTTTCTTT.

The chain recombines TRBV29-1 with TRBJ2-7, with a possible D match to TRBD2 (5 bases). Germline V CDR1 and CDR2: SQVTM, ANQGSEA. The CDR3 loop spans 12 amino acids. Trimming took 6 bases from V and 3 from J, leaving 12 bases between them. CDR3 loop: CSVSAGDYEQYV. The CDR3 region has the DNA TGCAGCGTGTCAGCCGGGGACTACGAGCAGTACGTC.

V and J are TRBV28 and TRBJ1-5; D remains ambiguous. The CDR3 is 13 residues long. The V gene lost 5 bases and the J gene lost 7 bases, with 12 bases spanning the gap. CDR1 and CDR2 from the germline V gene are MDHEN and SYDVKM. The CDR3 DNA reads TGTGCCAGCAGTCCTCACCCGGGGCAGCCCCAGCATTTT. It translates to CASSPHPGQPQHF.

This clone was seen a handful of times. This sequence joins TRBV7-9 and TRBJ1-3, with D possibly being TRBD1 (5 bases). Trimming stripped 3 bases from V and 0 bases from J, with 12 bases between. CDR1 is SEHNR, CDR2 FQNEAQ, per germline (reference sequence). This CDR3 contains 16 residues. The CDR3 loop is CASSFPQTVSGNTIYF. CDR3 in DNA: TGTGCCAGCAGCTTTCCGCAGACAGTCTCTGGAAACACCATATATTTT.

V is TRBV27 and J is TRBJ1-1; 7 bases map to TRBD1. This CDR3 contains 14 residues. Per germline, CDR1 MNHEY and CDR2 SMNVEV (reference sequence). V was pared by 5 bases and J by 5 bases, with 8 bases of the junction left unmatched. The CDR3 bases are TGTGCCAGCAGTACACAGGGGTTCGGGACTGAAGCTTTCTTT. This translates into CASSTQGFGTEAFF.

This chain uses TRBV9 with TRBJ2-3, with 12 bases identical to TRBD2. V gave up 0 bases and J gave up 6 bases; unmatched junction bases: 11. CDR3 length equals 18 residues. The germline V gene has CDR1 SGDLS and CDR2 YYNGEE. For the CDR3, the DNA is TGTGCCAGCAGCGTAGGGGCTAGCGGGAGGGCGCGTAGGGATACGCAGTATTTT. Its translation is CASSVGASGRARRDTQYF.

There are a few counts of this clone. This rearrangement joins TRBV7-2 to TRBJ2-6; 8 bases line up with TRBD1. Per the germline V gene, CDR1 is SGHTA and CDR2 is FQGNSA. The V segment lost 5 bases and the J segment 2 bases; nucleotides outside the gene matches: 8. The CDR3 is made up of 17 amino acids. CDR3 amino acids: CASSDRGFSAGANVLTF. The CDR3 DNA follows: TGTGCCAGCAGCGACAGGGGCTTTTCGGCTGGGGCCAACGTCCTGACTTTC. Full variable domain (remainder filled in from reference TRBV7-2 and TRBJ2-6): GAGVSQSPSNKVTEKGKDVELRCDPISGHTALYWYRQSLGQGLEFLIYFQGNSAPDKSGLPSDRFSAERTGGSVSTLTIQRTQQEDSAVYLCASSDRGFSAGANVLTFGAGSRLTVL.

This clone was counted a single time. This chain connects TRBV11-2 to TRBJ1-1; maybe TRBD1 (6 bases). Germline V gives CDR1 SGHAT, CDR2 FQNNGV. The V and J ends lost 0 bases and 5 bases respectively, with 10 bases between them. CDR3 length: 14 residues. The CDR3 loop reads CASSLEGRGTEAFF. CDR3 nucleotide sequence: TGTGCCAGCAGCTTAGAAGGGAGGGGGACTGAAGCTTTCTTT.

This clone has only one observation. One base away lies a much larger clone, so this may be a sequencing read error. The rearrangement links TRBV6-5 to TRBJ2-3; a possible D gene is TRBD2 (5 bases). This CDR3 has 14 amino acids. CDR1 and CDR2 from the germline V gene are MNHEY and SVGAGI. Trimming shortened V by 2 bases and J by 0 bases, and 6 bases separated the two germline ends. The CDR3 sequence is CASSYRTSTDTQYF. The CDR3, as DNA: TGTGCCAGCAGTTACAGGACTAGCACAGATACGCAGTATTTT.

The chain joins TRBV6-5 to TRBJ1-2; D is undetermined. Trimming removed 7 bases at V and 4 bases at J, with 16 bases between. This CDR3 is 14 amino acids long. The germline V gene has CDR1 MNHEY and CDR2 SVGAGI. CDR3 loop: CASTAVWISYGYTF. The DNA for the CDR3 is TGTGCCAGCACCGCGGTTTGGATCTCCTATGGCTACACCTTC.

This sequence joins TRBV14 and TRBJ2-7, with 7 bases matching TRBD2. J was trimmed by 6 bases and V by 2 bases; bases with no gene match: 10. Looked up from germline, CDR1 is SGHDN and CDR2 is FVKESK. The CDR3 length is 15 residues. For the CDR3, the DNA is TGTGCCAGCAGCCAAAGGACTAGTGCTTTTTTCGAGCAGTACGTC. Translation gives CASSQRTSAFFEQYV.

The gene calls are TRBV6-2 or TRBV6-3 and TRBJ2-7; no clear D. The germline V and J ends were trimmed by 0 bases and 6 bases, with 12 bases remaining between them. Germline CDR1 and CDR2: MNHEY and SVGEGT. The CDR3 extends over 14 amino acids. The CDR3 spells CASSYSPEALEQYV. CDR3 DNA: TGTGCCAGCAGTTACTCCCCCGAGGCCCTCGAGCAGTACGTC.